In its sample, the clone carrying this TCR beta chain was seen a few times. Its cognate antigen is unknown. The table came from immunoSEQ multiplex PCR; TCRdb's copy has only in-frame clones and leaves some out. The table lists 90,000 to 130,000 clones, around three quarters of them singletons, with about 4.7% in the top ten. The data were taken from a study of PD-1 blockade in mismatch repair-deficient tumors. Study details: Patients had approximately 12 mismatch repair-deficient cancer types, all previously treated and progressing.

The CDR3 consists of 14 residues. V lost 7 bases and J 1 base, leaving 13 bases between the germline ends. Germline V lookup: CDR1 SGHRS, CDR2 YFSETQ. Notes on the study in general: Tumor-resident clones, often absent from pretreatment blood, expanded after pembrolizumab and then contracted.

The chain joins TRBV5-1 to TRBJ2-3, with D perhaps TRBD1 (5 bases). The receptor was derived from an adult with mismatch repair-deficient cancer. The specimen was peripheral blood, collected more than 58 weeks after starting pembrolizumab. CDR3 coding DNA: TGCGCCAGCGAGTCTGTAGGGGGCACAGATACGCAGTATTTT. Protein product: CASESVGGTDTQYF.